The clone carrying this T cell receptor beta chain was counted ten times or more. There were TCR beta CDR3 regions amplified from RNA transcripts. An initial round of RT-PCR targeting the TCR CDR3 relied on the HTBI primer set. TCRdb ran MiXCR on the multiplex PCR reads and lists one entry per CDR3 protein. The sample contains around 350,000 distinct CDR3 sequences, less than 20% of which appear only once. Trimming took 7 bases from V and 2 from J; bases not matched to a gene: 7. Germline CDR1 reads DFQATT; CDR2 reads SNEGSKA (reference sequence). The CDR3 has 13 amino acids. The sample comes from a study of T cells in Graves' hyperthyroidism and ophthalmopathy.

V usage is TRBV20-1 and J usage is TRBJ2-7; TRBD1 matches 8 bases. The source of this sequence is a woman aged 18-30 years with Graves' hyperthyroidism that later progressed to Graves' ophthalmopathy. The sequenced material came from blood. The CDR3 nucleotides are TGCAGTGTCGACAGGGGAAGGCCCTACGAGCAGTACTTC. This sequence encodes CSVDRGRPYEQYF.